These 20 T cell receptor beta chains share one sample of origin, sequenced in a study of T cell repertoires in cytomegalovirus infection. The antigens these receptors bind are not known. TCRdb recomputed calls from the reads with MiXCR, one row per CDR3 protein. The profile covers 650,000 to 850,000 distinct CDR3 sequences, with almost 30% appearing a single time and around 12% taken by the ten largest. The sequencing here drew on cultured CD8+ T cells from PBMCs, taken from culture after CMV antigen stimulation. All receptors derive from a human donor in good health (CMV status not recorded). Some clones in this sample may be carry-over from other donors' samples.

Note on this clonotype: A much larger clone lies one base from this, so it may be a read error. The CDR3 spells CASSLATGGYFYNEQFF. The CDR3 nucleotides read TGTGCCAGCAGCTTAGCGACGGGAGGTTACTTCTACAATGAGCAGTTCTTC. This chain joins TRBV7-2 and TRBJ2-1; 7 nucleotides line up with TRBD2. This CDR3 spans 17 amino acids. The germline V gene encodes CDR1 SGHTA and CDR2 FQGNSA. The junction had 8 bases not matched to a gene; V was cut back by 0 bases and J by 3 bases.

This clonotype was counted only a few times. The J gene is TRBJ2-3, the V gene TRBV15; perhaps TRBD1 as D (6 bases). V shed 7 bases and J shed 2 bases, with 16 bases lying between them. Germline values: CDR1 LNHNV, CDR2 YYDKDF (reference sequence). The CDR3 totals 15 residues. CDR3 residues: CATTQAGVPTDTQYF. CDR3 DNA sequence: TGTGCCACCACCCAGGCAGGGGTTCCCACAGATACGCAGTATTTT.

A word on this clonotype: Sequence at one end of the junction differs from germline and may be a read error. The CDR3 sequence: CASSPGTGYTEQFF. DNA for the CDR3: TGTGCCAGCAGTCCCGGGACAGGTTACACTGAGCAGTTCTTC. The V and J genes are TRBV12-3 or TRBV12-4 and TRBJ2-1; 8 nucleotides align to TRBD1. This CDR3 has 14 residues.

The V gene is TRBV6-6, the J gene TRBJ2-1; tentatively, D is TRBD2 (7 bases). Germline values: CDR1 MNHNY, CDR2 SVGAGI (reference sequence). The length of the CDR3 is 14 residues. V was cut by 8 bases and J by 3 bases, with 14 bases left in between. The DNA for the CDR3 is TGTGCCAGCTCTGCGGGGGCCTTCTACAATGAGCAGTTCTTC. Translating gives CASSAGAFYNEQFF.

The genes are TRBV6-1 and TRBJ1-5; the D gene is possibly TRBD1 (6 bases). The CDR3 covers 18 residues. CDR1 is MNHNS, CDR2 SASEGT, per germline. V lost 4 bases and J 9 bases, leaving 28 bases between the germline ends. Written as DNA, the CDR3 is TGTGCCAGCAGTGCGGCACCACCCGCAAGGGGACATTCTCGGCCCCAGCATTTT. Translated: CASSAAPPARGHSRPQHF.

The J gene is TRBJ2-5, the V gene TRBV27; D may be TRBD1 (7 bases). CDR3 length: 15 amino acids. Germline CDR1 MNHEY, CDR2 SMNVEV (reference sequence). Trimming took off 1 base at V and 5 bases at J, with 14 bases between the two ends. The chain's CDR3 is CASSLFGRGRETQYF. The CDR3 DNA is TGTGCCAGCAGTTTATTTGGCAGGGGGAGGGAGACCCAGTACTTC.

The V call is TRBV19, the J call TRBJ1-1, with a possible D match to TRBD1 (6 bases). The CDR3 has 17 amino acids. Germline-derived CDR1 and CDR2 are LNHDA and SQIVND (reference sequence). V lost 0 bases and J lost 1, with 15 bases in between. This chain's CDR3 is CASSIDGSGTQNTEAFF. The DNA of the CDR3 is TGTGCCAGTAGTATAGATGGATCCGGGACACAGAACACTGAAGCTTTCTTT.

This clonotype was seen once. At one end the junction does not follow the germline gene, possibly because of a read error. CDR3 region: CASSFSRGGVDYTF. CDR3 in DNA: TGTGCCAGCAGCTTCTCTCGAGGGGGGGTCGACTACACCTTT. This rearrangement joins TRBV7-9 to TRBJ1-2, with a weak D call TRBD1 (6 bases). Per germline, CDR1 SEHNR and CDR2 FQNEAQ (reference sequence). CDR3 size: 14 residues.

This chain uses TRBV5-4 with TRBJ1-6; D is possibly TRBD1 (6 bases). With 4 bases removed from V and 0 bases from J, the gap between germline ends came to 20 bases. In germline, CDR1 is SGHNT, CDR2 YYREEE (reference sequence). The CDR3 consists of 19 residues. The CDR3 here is CASSASGTRRGSYNSPLHF. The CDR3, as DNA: TGTGCCAGCAGCGCTAGCGGGACGCGCAGGGGCTCCTATAATTCACCCCTCCACTTT.

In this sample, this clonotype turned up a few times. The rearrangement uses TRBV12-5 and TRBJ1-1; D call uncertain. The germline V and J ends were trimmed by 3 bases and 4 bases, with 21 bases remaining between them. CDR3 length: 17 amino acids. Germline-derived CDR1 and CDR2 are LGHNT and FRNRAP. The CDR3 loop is CASGFSTEVPRSTEAFF. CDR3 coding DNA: TGTGCTAGTGGTTTTAGTACAGAAGTACCTCGAAGCACTGAAGCTTTCTTT.

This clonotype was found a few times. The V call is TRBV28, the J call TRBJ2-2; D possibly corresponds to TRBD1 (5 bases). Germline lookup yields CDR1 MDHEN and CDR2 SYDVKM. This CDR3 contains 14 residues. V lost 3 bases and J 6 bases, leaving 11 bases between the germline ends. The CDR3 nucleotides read TGTGCCAGCAGTTTCCTCAACAGGCCCGGGGAGCTGTTTTTT. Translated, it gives CASSFLNRPGELFF.

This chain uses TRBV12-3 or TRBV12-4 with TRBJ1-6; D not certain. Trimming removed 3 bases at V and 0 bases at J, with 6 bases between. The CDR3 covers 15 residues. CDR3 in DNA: TGTGCCAGCAGTTTCCTTAGCTCCTATAATTCACCCCTCCACTTT. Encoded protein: CASSFLSSYNSPLHF.

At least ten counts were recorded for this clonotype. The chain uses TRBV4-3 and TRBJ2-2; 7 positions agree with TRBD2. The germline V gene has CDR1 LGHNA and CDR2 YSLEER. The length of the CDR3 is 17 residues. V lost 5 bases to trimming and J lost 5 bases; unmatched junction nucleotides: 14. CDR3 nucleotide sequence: TGCGCCAGCAGCGGAGAGTGGCCTAGCGGCCTGACCGGGGAGCTGTTTTTT. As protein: CASSGEWPSGLTGELFF.

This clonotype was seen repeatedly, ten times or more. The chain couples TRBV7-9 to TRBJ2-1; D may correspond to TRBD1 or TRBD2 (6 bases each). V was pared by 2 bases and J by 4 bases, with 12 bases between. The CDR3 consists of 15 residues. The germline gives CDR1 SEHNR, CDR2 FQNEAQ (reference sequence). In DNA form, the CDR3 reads TGTGCCAGCAGCTTACAAGGGGGGCCTTACAATGAGCAGTTCTTC. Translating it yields CASSLQGGPYNEQFF.

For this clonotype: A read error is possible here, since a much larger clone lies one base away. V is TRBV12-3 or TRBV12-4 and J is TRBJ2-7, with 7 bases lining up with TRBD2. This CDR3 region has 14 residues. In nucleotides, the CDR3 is TGTGCCAGCACCTGGGGGGGGAGCTCCTACGAGCAGTGCTTC. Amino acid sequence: CASTWGGSSYEQCF.

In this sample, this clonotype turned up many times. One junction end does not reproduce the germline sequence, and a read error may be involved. This CDR3 reads CASSQGSNEQFF. CDR3 nucleotides: TGTGCCAGCAGCCAGGGGAGTAATGAGCAGTTCTTC. The rearrangement uses TRBV4-1 and TRBJ2-1, with D possibly TRBD1 on 6 matching bases. CDR3 length equals 12 residues. Germline V gene sequence: CDR1 MGHRA, CDR2 YSYEKL.

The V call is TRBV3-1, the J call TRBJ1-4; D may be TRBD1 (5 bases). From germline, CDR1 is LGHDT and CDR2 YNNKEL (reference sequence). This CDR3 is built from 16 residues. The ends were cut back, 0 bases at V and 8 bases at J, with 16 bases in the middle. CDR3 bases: TGTGCCAGCAGCCAAGACAGGGCCAACAGGAGGGAAAAACTGTTTTTT. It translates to CASSQDRANRREKLFF.

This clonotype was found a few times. CDR3 residues: CASSLSRDTEAFF. The CDR3 nucleotides are TGTGCCAGCAGTTTATCGAGAGACACTGAAGCTTTCTTT. The chain combines TRBV27 with TRBJ1-1; D gene unclear. V was clipped by 0 bases and J by 3 bases, with 5 bases between them. This CDR3 is 13 amino acids long. Per germline, CDR1 MNHEY and CDR2 SMNVEV (reference sequence).

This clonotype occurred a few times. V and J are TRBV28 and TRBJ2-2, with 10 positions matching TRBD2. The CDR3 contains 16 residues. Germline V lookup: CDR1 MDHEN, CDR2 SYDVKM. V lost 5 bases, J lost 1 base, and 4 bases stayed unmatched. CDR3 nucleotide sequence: TGTGCCAGCAGTCCTGGACTAGCGGTGAACACCGGGGAGCTGTTTTTT. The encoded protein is CASSPGLAVNTGELFF.

The CDR3 region is CASSTRDGQNTEAFF. In nucleotides, the CDR3 is TGTGCCAGCAGCACTAGGGACGGCCAGAACACTGAAGCTTTCTTT. The V call is TRBV11-3, the J call TRBJ1-1; D is perhaps TRBD1 (5 bases). From germline, CDR1 is SGHNT and CDR2 YENEEA. This CDR3 contains 15 residues. V dropped 5 bases and J dropped 1 base, with 14 bases sitting between them.